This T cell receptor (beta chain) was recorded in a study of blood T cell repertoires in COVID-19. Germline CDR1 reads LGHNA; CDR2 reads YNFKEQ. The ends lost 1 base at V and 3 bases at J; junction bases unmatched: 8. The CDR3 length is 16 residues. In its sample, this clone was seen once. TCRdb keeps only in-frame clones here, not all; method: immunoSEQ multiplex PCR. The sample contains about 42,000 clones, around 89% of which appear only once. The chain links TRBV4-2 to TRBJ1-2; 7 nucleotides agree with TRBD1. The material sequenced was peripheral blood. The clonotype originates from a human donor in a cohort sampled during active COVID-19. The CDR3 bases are TGTGCCAGCAGCCAAGCCGGTACAGGGGAGGACTATGGCTACACCTTC. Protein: CASSQAGTGEDYGYTF.